This entry lists 16 T cell receptor beta chains sequenced from one sample in a study of early T cells in non-severe SARS-CoV-2 infection. TCRdb reanalysed the 5' RACE reads using MiXCR and keeps one entry per CDR3 protein. The sample contains 70,000 or so distinct CDR3 sequences, 10% to 15% of which appear only once. Sequenced input: whole blood. The receptors shown here come from an adult who was a healthcare worker with PCR-confirmed SARS-CoV-2 infection or an uninfected control (not recorded which).

This clonotype has a handful of counts. This chain links TRBV12-3 or TRBV12-4 with TRBJ1-2; possibly TRBD1 for D (6 bases). CDR3 size: 15 residues. With 1 base removed from V and 0 bases from J, the gap between germline ends came to 9 bases. The CDR3, as DNA: TGTGCCAGCAGTTTAGGCTCAGGGGCTAACTATGGCTACACCTTC. Protein: CASSLGSGANYGYTF.

This clonotype occurred many times. The chain is built from TRBV30 and TRBJ2-1; a weak D match, TRBD2 (6 bases). The V end lost 3 bases, the J end lost 0 bases, and 18 bases lay between the germline ends. Germline V lookup: CDR1 GTSNPN, CDR2 SVGIG (reference sequence). The CDR3 has 17 residues. CDR3 nucleotide sequence: TGTGCCTGGAGAGTTTCCAGGCGGAGGGGCTCCTACAATGAGCAGTTCTTC. It specifies CAWRVSRRRGSYNEQFF.

The chain employs TRBV2 and TRBJ2-7; the D is unclear. The CDR3 contains 14 residues. Trimming cost V 0 bases and J 3 bases, with 9 bases left between them. CDR1 SNHLY and CDR2 FYNNEI come from the germline V gene. The CDR3 nucleotides read TGTGCCAGCAGTGAAGCCGGGTGGGGCTACGAGCAGTACTTC. Protein: CASSEAGWGYEQYF.

This clonotype was seen at least ten times. V and J are TRBV3-1 and TRBJ1-1; D is ambiguous. Trimming pared 4 bases from V and 5 bases from J, leaving 14 bases between. Germline-derived CDR1 and CDR2 are LGHDT and YNNKEL (reference sequence). CDR3 length: 14 amino acids. The CDR3 sequence: CASSRGSLGTEAFF. The CDR3 DNA is TGTGCCAGCAGCCGGGGATCTTTGGGGACTGAAGCTTTCTTT.

This clonotype was counted ten times or more. The rearrangement links TRBV9 to TRBJ2-1; D is unclear. The germline V gene has CDR1 SGDLS and CDR2 YYNGEE. The V and J ends lost 4 bases and 10 bases respectively, with 12 bases between them. The CDR3 contains 12 residues. This chain's CDR3 is CASSSPNLEQFF. CDR3 coding DNA: TGTGCCAGCAGCTCCCCTAATCTAGAGCAGTTCTTC.

This clonotype came up a few times. This chain uses TRBV5-1 with TRBJ2-7; 8 positions agree with TRBD2. The V and J ends lost 4 bases and 6 bases, in that order; junction bases with no gene match: 12. CDR1 is SGHRS, CDR2 YFSETQ, per germline. The CDR3 totals 15 residues. The CDR3 DNA sequence: TGCGCCAGCAGCCCGGGGGGGCCGGGGATGTTCGAGCAGTACTTC. It encodes CASSPGGPGMFEQYF.

This clonotype has ten or more counts. The chain has TRBV7-8 and TRBJ2-1, with 7 bases identical to TRBD1. The CDR3 spans 17 residues. Germline V gene sequence: CDR1 SGHVS, CDR2 FQNEAQ. Unmatched junction bases numbered 12, after V lost 0 bases and J lost 7 bases. The chain's CDR3 is CASSLARQGLRENEQFF. The CDR3 DNA is TGTGCCAGCAGCTTAGCCCGACAGGGATTAAGGGAGAATGAGCAGTTCTTC.

This clonotype has at least ten counts. The rearrangement links TRBV6-6 to TRBJ2-1; TRBD2 matches at 8 bases. The germline CDR1 and CDR2 sequences are MNHNY and SVGAGI (reference sequence). V dropped 7 bases and J dropped 0; count of bases not matched to a gene: 8. The CDR3 contains 16 residues. DNA for the CDR3: TGTGCCAGCACCGAAAGGGCGGGGGGCTCCTACAATGAGCAGTTCTTC. It translates to CASTERAGGSYNEQFF.

The V call is TRBV29-1, the J call TRBJ1-1; D is unresolved. CDR3 size: 12 residues. Germline-derived CDR1 and CDR2 are SQVTM and ANQGSEA. The germline V and J ends were trimmed by 5 bases and 4 bases, with 11 bases remaining between them. The CDR3 DNA follows: TGCAGCGTTAAATTTGCGGTCACTGAAGCTTTCTTT. Translation gives CSVKFAVTEAFF. Based on the CDR3 plus reference TRBV29-1 and TRBJ1-1, the full variable domain is SAVISQKPSRDICQRGTSLTIQCQVDSQVTMMFWYRQQPGQSLTLIATANQGSEATYESGFVIDKFPISRPNLTFSTLTVSNMSPEDSSIYLCSVKFAVTEAFFGQGTRLTVV.

This chain joins TRBV6-6 and TRBJ2-3, with TRBD1 matching 8 bases. V lost 7 bases and J lost 1; bases outside the gene matches: 7. The CDR3 contains 15 residues. Germline CDR1 and CDR2: MNHNY and SVGAGI (reference sequence). The CDR3 sequence: CASTWGDRRTDTQYF. The CDR3 DNA reads as TGTGCCAGCACGTGGGGGGACAGGCGCACAGATACGCAGTATTTT.

This clonotype was detected ten times or more. The V and J genes are TRBV5-1 and TRBJ1-5; D uncertain. From germline, CDR1 is SGHRS and CDR2 YFSETQ. This CDR3 comprises 15 residues. Trimming shortened V by 0 bases and J by 1 base, and 8 bases separated the two germline ends. DNA of the CDR3: TGCGCCAGCAGCTTGGATAACCGAAGCAATCAGCCCCAGCATTTT. Translation gives CASSLDNRSNQPQHF.

The V call is TRBV5-1, the J call TRBJ2-3; TRBD2 agrees at 8 bases. This CDR3 is 16 amino acids long. Germline CDR1 and CDR2: SGHRS and YFSETQ. The junction had 6 bases not matched to a gene; V was cut back by 1 base and J by 2 bases. The CDR3 loop is CASSLSSGFVTDTQYF. In nucleotides, the CDR3 is TGCGCCAGCAGCTTGTCTAGCGGGTTCGTCACAGATACGCAGTATTTT.

This rearrangement joins TRBV6-1 to TRBJ2-3; D remains unclear. Trimming removed 1 base at V and 9 bases at J, with 8 bases between. The CDR3 contains 12 residues. From germline, CDR1 is MNHNS and CDR2 SASEGT. CDR3 DNA sequence: TGTGCCAGCAGTGAAGACACCCGAACGCAGTATTTT. This codes for CASSEDTRTQYF.

This clonotype showed up just a few times. The V gene is TRBV5-5, the J gene TRBJ1-2; no clear D gene. The CDR3 covers 11 residues. Germline assignment: CDR1 SGHKS and CDR2 YYEKEE (reference sequence). V lost 2 bases, J lost 4 bases, and 3 bases lay in between. The chain's CDR3 is CASSFGYGYTF. The CDR3 DNA sequence: TGTGCCAGCAGCTTTGGCTATGGCTACACCTTC.

Only a few counts were recorded for this clonotype. The chain joins TRBV12-3 or TRBV12-4 to TRBJ2-5; no clear D gene. The V and J ends lost 5 bases and 5 bases respectively, with 18 bases between them. The CDR3 runs 15 residues. The CDR3, as DNA: TGTGCCAGCAGTACGATGCTCTCCCTATCTGAGACCCAGTACTTC. Its translation is CASSTMLSLSETQYF.

This clonotype was counted only a few times. The chain uses TRBV20-1 and TRBJ1-4; 8 positions match TRBD1. V lost 4 bases, J lost 8 bases, and 12 bases stayed unmatched. Germline CDR1 reads DFQATT; CDR2 reads SNEGSKA (reference sequence). The CDR3 totals 15 residues. Written as DNA, the CDR3 is TGCAGTGCTACACCCGTCAGGGGGCTCAGGGAAAAACTGTTTTTT. Its translation is CSATPVRGLREKLFF.